This T cell receptor beta chain was observed in a study of beta chain features in type 1 diabetes. Study-level background: On cell yields, gender and age, patients and healthy donors were similar. Analysis included around 100 million sorted cells drawn from all samples.

Sorting produced populations that all topped 95% purity. Sequenced material consisted of expressed TCRB transcripts (all of the isolated RNA was reverse transcribed). Here immunoSEQ multiplex PCR was the method, and the copy in TCRdb shows in-frame clones only, minus some. The sample contains around 160,000 clones, roughly 60% of which appear only once. In the case of this clone: Its antigen is as yet unknown.

General study points: Moderate yet significant TCRB CDR3 shortening was seen in Type 1 diabetes patients in all four CD4+ subsets. Naive, central memory and Treg TCRB repertoires seemed to resemble each other more closely in patients than they did in healthy donors.

This receptor was obtained from a man aged 25-45 years with type 1 diabetes. The sequenced sample was naive CD4+ T cells from blood.

The CDR3 sequence is CASSFSFPGGGNEQFF. The CDR3 region has the DNA TGTGCCAGCAGCTTTTCTTTTCCTGGCGGGGGCAATGAGCAGTTCTTC. This rearrangement joins TRBV13 to TRBJ2-1, with 7 bases identical to TRBD2. The CDR3 totals 16 residues. In germline, CDR1 is PRHDT, CDR2 FYEKMQ (reference sequence). V was clipped by 3 bases and J by 6 bases; unmatched bases: 11.